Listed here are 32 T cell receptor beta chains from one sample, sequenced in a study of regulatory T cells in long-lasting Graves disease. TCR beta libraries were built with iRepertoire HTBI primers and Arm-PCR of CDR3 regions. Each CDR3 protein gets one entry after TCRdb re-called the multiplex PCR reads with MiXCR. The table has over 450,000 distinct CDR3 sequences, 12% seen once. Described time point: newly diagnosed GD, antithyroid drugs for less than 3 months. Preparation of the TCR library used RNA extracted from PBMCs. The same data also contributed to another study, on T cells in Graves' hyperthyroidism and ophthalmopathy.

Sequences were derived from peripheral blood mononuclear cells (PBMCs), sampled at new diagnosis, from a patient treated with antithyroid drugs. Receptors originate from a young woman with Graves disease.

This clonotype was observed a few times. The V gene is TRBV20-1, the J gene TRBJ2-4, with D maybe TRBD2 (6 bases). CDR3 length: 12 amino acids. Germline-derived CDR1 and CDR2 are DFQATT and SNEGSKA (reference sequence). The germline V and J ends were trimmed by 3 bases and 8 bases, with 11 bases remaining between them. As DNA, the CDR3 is TGCAGTGCTAGGGGGGGTGGTGACATTCAGTACTTC. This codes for CSARGGGDIQYF.

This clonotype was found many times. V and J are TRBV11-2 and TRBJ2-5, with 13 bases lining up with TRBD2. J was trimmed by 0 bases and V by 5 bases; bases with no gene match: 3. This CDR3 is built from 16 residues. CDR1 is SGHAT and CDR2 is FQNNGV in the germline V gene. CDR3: CASSPGLAGDQETQYF. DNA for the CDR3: TGTGCCAGCAGCCCCGGACTAGCGGGGGACCAAGAGACCCAGTACTTC. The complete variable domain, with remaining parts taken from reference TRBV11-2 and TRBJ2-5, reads EAGVAQSPRYKIIEKRQSVAFWCNPISGHATLYWYQQILGQGPKLLIQFQNNGVVDDSQLPKDRFSAERLKGVDSTLKIQPAKLEDSAVYLCASSPGLAGDQETQYFGPGTRLLVL.

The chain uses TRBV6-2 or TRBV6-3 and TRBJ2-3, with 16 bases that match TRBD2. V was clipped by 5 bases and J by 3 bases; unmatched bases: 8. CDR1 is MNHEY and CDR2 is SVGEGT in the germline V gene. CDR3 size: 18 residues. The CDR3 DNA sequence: TGTGCCAGCAGTCCCGGGACTAGCGGGAGGGTACTTACAGATACGCAGTATTTT. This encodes CASSPGTSGRVLTDTQYF.

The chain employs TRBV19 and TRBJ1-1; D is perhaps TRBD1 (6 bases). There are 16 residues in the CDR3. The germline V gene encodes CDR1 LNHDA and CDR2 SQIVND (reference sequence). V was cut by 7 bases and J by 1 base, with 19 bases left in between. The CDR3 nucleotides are TGTGCCAGTATTGGCCTCGCGGGGGCAGCGAACACTGAAGCTTTCTTT. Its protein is CASIGLAGAANTEAFF. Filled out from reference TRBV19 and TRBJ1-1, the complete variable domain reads DGGITQSPKYLFRKEGQNVTLSCEQNLNHDAMYWYRQDPGQGLRLIYYSQIVNDFQKGDIAEGYSVSREKKESFPLTVTSAQKNPTAFYLCASIGLAGAANTEAFFGQGTRLTVV.

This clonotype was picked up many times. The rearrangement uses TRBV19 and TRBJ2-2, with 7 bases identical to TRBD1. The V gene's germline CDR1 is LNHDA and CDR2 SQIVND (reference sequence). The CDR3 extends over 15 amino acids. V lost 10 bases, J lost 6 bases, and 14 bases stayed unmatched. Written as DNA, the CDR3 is TGTGCCACCAGGGAGACAGGGCAAAACCCCGGGGAGCTGTTTTTT. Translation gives CATRETGQNPGELFF.

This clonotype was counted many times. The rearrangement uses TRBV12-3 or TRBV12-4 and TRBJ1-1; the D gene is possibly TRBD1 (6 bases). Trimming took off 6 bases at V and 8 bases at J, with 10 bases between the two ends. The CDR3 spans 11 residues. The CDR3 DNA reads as TGTGCCAGCAGCCGGGGGCTCGAAGCTTTCTTT. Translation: CASSRGLEAFF.

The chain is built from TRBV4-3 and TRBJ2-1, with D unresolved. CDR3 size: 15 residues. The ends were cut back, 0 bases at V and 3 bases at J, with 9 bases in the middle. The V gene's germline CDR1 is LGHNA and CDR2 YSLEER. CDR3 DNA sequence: TGCGCCAGCAGCCAAGATAGGGTTAGCTACAATGAGCAGTTCTTC. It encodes CASSQDRVSYNEQFF.

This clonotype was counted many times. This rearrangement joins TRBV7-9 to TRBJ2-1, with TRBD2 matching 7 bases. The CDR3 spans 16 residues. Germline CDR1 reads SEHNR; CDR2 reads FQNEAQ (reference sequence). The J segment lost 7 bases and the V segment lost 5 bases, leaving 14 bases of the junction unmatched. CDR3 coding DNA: TGTGCCAGCAGCCCCGAGACTAGCCATAGCCGTAATGAGCAGTTCTTC. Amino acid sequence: CASSPETSHSRNEQFF.

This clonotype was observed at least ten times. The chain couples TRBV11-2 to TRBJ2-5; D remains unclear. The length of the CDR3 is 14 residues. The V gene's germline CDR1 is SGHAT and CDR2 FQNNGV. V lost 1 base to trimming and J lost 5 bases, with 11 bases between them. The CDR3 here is CASSLGSSVETQYF. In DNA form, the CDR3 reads TGTGCCAGCAGCTTAGGGTCCAGTGTTGAGACCCAGTACTTC.

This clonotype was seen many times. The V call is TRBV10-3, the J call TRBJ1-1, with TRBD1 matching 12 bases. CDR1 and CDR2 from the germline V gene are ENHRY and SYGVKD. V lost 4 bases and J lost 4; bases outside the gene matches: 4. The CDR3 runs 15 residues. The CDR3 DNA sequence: TGTGCCATCAGTGCGGGACAGGGGGCCGGCACTGAAGCTTTCTTT. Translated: CAISAGQGAGTEAFF.

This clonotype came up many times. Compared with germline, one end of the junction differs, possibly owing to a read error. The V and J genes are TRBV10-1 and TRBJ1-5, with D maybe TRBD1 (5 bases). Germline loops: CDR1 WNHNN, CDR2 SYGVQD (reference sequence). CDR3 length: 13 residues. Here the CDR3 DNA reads TGTGCCAGCAGTGAACAGGGCAATCAGCCCCAGCATTTT. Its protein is CASSEQGNQPQHF.

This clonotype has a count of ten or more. The CDR3 DNA is TGTGCCAGCAGAGGGACTAGCGGTTACAATGAGCAGTTCTTC. Encoded protein: CASRGTSGYNEQFF. This rearrangement joins TRBV2 to TRBJ2-1; TRBD2 aligns across 11 bases. V was clipped by 6 bases and J by 4 bases; unmatched bases: 2. This CDR3 has 14 amino acids. Germline V CDR1 and CDR2: SNHLY, FYNNEI.

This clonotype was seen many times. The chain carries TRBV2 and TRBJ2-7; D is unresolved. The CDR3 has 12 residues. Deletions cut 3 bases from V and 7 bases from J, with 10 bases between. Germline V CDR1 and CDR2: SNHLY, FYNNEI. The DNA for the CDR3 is TGTGCCAGCAGTGACAAGTCTAGGGAGCAGTACTTC. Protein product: CASSDKSREQYF.

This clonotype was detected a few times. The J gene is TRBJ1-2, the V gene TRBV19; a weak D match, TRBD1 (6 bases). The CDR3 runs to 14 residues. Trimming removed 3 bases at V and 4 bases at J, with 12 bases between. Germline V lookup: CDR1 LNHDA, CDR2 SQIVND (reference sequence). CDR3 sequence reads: CASSIGQSLYGYTF. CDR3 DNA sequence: TGTGCCAGTAGTATTGGACAGTCCCTCTATGGCTACACCTTC.

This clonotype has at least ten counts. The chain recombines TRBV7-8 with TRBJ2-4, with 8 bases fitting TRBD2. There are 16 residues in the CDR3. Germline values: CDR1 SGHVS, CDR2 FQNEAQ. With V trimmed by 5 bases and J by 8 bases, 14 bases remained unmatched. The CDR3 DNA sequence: TGTGCCAGCAGCCAGCGGGGACTAGAGGGGTTTGACATTCAGTACTTC. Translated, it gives CASSQRGLEGFDIQYF.

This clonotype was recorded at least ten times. CDR3 sequence: CASSPRRQGHRSGAFF. CDR3 DNA: TGTGCCAGCAGCCCTCGGCGACAGGGTCATAGATCGGGAGCTTTCTTT. V gene TRBV3-1 combines with J gene TRBJ1-1; TRBD1 aligns across 7 bases. This CDR3 is built from 16 residues. After removal of 4 bases from V and 10 bases from J, the junction contained 18 bases not matched to a gene. Germline assignment: CDR1 LGHDT and CDR2 YNNKEL (reference sequence).

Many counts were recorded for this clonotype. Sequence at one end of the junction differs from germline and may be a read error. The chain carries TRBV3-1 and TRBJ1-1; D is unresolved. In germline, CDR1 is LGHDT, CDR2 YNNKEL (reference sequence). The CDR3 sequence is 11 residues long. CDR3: CASSGSGRPIF. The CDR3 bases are TGTGCCAGCAGCGGAAGCGGACGTCCTATCTTT.

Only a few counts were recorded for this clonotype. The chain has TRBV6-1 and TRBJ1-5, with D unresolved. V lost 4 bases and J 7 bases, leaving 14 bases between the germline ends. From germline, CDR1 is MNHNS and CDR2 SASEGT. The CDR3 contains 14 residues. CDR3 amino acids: CASSVEWGGQPQHF. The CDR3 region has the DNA TGTGCCAGCAGTGTGGAGTGGGGAGGCCAGCCCCAGCATTTT.

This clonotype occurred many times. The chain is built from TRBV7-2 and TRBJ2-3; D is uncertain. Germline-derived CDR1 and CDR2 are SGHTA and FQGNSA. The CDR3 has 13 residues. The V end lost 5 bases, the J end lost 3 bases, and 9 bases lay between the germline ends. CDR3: CASSAGETDTQYF. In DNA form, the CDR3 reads TGTGCCAGCAGCGCCGGTGAGACAGATACGCAGTATTTT.

The CDR3: CSARGKGNTGELFF. As DNA, the CDR3 is TGCAGTGCTAGGGGGAAGGGGAACACCGGGGAGCTGTTTTTT. The gene calls are TRBV20-1 and TRBJ2-2; D is uncertain. This CDR3 contains 14 residues. V was clipped by 3 bases and J by 1 base, with 9 bases between them. The germline gives CDR1 DFQATT, CDR2 SNEGSKA (reference sequence).

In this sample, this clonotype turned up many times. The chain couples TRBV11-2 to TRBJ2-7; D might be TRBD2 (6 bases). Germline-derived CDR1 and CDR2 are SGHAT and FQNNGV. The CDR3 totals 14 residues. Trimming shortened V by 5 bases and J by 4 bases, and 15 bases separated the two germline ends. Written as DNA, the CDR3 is TGTGCCAGCAGCCTGTCAGCGGGTATTTACGAGCAGTACTTC. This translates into CASSLSAGIYEQYF.

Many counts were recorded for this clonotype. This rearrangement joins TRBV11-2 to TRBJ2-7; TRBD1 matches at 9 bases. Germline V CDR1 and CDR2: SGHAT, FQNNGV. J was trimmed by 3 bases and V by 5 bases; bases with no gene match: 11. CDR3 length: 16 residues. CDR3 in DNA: TGTGCCAGCAGCCGAAATATGGGACAGGGACACTACGAGCAGTACTTC. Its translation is CASSRNMGQGHYEQYF.

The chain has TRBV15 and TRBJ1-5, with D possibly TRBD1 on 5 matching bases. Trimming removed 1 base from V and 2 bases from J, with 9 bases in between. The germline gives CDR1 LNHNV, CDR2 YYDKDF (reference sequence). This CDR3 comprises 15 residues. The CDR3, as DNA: TGTGCCACCAGCAGAGCGGGGGGGGGCAATCAGCCCCAGCATTTT. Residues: CATSRAGGGNQPQHF.

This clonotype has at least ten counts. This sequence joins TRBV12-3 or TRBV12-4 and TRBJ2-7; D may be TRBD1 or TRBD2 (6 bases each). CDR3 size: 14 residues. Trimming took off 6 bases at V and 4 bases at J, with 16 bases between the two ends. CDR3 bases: TGTGCCAGCAGCGCGGGACACGGGATTTACGAGCAGTACTTC. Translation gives CASSAGHGIYEQYF.

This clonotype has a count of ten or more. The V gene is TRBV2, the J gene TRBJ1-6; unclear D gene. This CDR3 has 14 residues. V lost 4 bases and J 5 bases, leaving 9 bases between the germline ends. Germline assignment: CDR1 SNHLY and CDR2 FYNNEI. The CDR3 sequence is CASSGPVDNSPLHF. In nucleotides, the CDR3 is TGTGCCAGCAGTGGCCCTGTAGATAATTCACCCCTCCACTTT.

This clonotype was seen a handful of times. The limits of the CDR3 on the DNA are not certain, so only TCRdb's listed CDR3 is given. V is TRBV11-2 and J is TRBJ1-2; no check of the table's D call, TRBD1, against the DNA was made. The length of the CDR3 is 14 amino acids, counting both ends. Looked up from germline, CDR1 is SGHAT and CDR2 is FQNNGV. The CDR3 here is CATRVGGTNYGCTF.

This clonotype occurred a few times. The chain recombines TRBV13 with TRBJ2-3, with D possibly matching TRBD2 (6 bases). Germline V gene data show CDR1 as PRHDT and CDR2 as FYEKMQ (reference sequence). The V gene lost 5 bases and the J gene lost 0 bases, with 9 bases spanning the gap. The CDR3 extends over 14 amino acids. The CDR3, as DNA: TGTGCCAGCAGCCGGGGACTGAGCACAGATACGCAGTATTTT. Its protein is CASSRGLSTDTQYF.

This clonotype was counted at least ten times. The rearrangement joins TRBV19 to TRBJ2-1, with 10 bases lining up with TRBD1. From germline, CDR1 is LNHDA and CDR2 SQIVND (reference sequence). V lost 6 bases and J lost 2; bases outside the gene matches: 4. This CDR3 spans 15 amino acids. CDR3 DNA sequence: TGTGCCAGTAGGGCGACAGGGGGCGCCTACAATGAGCAGTTCTTC. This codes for CASRATGGAYNEQFF.

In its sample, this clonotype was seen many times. The CDR3 reads CASSPGTGGHTGELFF. The CDR3 coding sequence is TGTGCCAGCAGTCCGGGGACAGGGGGCCACACCGGGGAGCTGTTTTTT. The chain recombines TRBV28 with TRBJ2-2, with 12 bases matching TRBD1. V lost 5 bases and J lost 3; bases outside the gene matches: 4. This CDR3 is built from 16 residues. Germline CDR1 and CDR2: MDHEN and SYDVKM. The full variable domain, its missing parts supplied by reference TRBV28 and TRBJ2-2, is DVKVTQSSRYLVKRTGEKVFLECVQDMDHENMFWYRQDPGLGLRLIYFSYDVKMKEKGDIPEGYSVSREKKERFSLILESASTNQTSMYLCASSPGTGGHTGELFFGEGSRLTVL.

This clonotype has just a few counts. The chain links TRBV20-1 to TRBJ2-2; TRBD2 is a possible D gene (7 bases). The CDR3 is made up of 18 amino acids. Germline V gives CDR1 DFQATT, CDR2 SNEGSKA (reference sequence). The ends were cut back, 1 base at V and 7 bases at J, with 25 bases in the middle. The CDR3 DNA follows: TGCAGTGCTAGAGTCGGGGGCTGGGGGGGAGCAATGAACGGGGAGCTGTTTTTT. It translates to CSARVGGWGGAMNGELFF.

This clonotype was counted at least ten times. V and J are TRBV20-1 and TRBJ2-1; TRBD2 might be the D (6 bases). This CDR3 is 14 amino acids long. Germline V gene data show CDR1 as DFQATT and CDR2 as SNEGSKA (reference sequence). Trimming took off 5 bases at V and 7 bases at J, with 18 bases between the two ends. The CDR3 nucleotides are TGCAGTGCTGGGCTCGGTAGGAGGGTAAATGAGCAGTTCTTC. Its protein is CSAGLGRRVNEQFF.

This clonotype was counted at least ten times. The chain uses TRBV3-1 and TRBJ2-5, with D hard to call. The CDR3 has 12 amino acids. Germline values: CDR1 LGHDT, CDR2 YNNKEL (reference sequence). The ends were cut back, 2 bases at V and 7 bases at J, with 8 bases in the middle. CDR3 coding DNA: TGTGCCAGCAGCCAACTAACGGGGACCCAGTACTTC. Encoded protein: CASSQLTGTQYF.